Listed below are T cell receptor beta chains from one sample, sequenced in a study of T-cell memory formation after mild COVID-19. TCRdb ran MiXCR on the 5' RACE reads and lists one entry per CDR3 protein. This table holds 150,000 or so distinct CDR3 sequences, about 15% found once. Sequenced: PBMCs or a T cell subset sorted from them (not recorded which). Receptors were obtained from an adult woman who had mild COVID-19 (a few samples of this study predate the infection). Cell type and time point are not known. Both conserved end residues are part of each CDR3. D genes are given only for firm matches. Clone size, where shown, is once, few, many, or a class for clones that have expanded.

>11|.|.|TRBV7-9|TRBJ2-1
CASSLEDSWFF
TGTGCCAGCAGCTTAGAGGACAGTTGGTTCTTC
>15|TRBD1|few|TRBV6-5|TRBJ2-3
CASSEGGTGVGTQYF
TGTGCCAGCAGCGAAGGCGGGACAGGAGTGGGTACGCAGTATTTT
>13|.|few|TRBV5-1|TRBJ1-2
CASSLEGGRGYTF
TGCGCCAGCAGCTTGGAGGGGGGTAGAGGCTACACCTTC
>17|TRBD1|.|TRBV10-3|TRBJ2-7
CAISWTGGPTPLREQYF
TGTGCCATCAGTTGGACAGGGGGGCCAACTCCGTTAAGGGAGCAGTACTTC
>15|TRBD1|few|TRBV18|TRBJ1-2
CASSPTGQQGYGYTF
TGTGCCAGCTCACCAACCGGTCAACAGGGGTATGGCTACACCTTC
>14|.|few|TRBV7-8|TRBJ2-3
CASSLAGARDTQYF
TGTGCCAGCAGCTTAGCGGGGGCGAGAGATACGCAGTATTTT
>17|.|.|TRBV6-5|TRBJ2-2
CASSYSWRLGRTGELFF
TGTGCCAGCAGTTACTCGTGGCGGCTGGGGAGAACCGGGGAGCTGTTTTTT
>16|.|.|TRBV7-2|TRBJ1-5
CASSLAGDSSNQPQHF
TGTGCCAGCAGCTTAGCAGGTGACAGTAGCAATCAGCCCCAGCATTTT
>19|.|.|TRBV14|TRBJ2-1
CASSQVGSGPLLYRNEQFF
TGTGCCAGCAGCCAAGTAGGCAGCGGGCCCTTACTGTATCGGAATGAGCAGTTCTTC
>16|TRBD1|.|TRBV4-3|TRBJ2-3
CASSQDPRDRADTQYF
TGCGCCAGCAGCCAAGATCCCCGGGACAGGGCAGATACGCAGTATTTT
>14|.|.|TRBV5-1|TRBJ2-1
CASSPEQVGGEQFF
TGCGCCAGCTCCCCAGAACAGGTGGGGGGTGAGCAGTTCTTC
>17|.|many|TRBV7-9|TRBJ2-7
CASSLVDYSGTPYEQYF
TGTGCCAGCAGCTTAGTCGATTATAGCGGAACCCCCTACGAGCAGTACTTC
>15|.|.|TRBV6-1|TRBJ1-1
CASSGSTGWNTEAFF
TGTGCCAGCAGTGGGAGTACAGGGTGGAACACTGAAGCTTTCTTT
>13|.|many|TRBV7-6|TRBJ2-1
CASSLAIYNEQFF
TGTGCCAGCAGCTTAGCTATTTACAATGAGCAGTTCTTC